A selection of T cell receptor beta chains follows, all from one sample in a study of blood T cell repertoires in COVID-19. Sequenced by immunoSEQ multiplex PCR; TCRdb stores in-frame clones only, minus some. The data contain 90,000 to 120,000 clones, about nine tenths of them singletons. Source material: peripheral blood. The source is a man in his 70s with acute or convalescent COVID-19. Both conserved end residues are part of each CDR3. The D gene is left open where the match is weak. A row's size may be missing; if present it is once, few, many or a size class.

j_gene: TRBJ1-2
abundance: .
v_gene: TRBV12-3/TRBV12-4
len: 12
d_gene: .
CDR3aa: CASSLAGSGYTF
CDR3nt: TGTGCCAGCAGTTTAGCTGGGAGCGGCTACACCTTC

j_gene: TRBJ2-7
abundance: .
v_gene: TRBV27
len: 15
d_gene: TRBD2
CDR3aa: CASSFGLAGIREQYF
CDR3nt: TGTGCCAGCAGTTTTGGTCTAGCGGGGATTAGGGAGCAGTACTTC

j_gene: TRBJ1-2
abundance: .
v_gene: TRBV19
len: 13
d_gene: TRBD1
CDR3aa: CASSGQGNYGYTF
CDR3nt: TGTGCCAGTAGTGGACAGGGGAACTATGGCTACACCTTC

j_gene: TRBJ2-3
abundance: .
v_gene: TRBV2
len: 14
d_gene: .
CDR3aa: CASSAGVSTDTQYF
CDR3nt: TGTGCCAGCAGTGCAGGGGTCAGCACAGATACGCAGTATTTT

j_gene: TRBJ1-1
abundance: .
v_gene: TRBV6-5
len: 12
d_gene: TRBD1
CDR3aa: CASSTGGTEAFF
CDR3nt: TGTGCCAGCAGTACAGGGGGGACTGAAGCTTTCTTT

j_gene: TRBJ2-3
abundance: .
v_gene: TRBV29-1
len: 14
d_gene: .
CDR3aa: CSVDREAYTDTQYF
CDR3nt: TGCAGCGTTGACAGGGAGGCCTACACAGATACGCAGTATTTT

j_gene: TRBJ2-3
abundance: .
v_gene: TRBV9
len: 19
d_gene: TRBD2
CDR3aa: CASGWSPGLAGVPADTQYF
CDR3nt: TGTGCCAGCGGATGGAGTCCGGGACTAGCGGGAGTACCCGCGGATACGCAGTATTTT

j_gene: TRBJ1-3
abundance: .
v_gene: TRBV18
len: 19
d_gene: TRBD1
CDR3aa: CASSPPIGTGIGGGNTIYF
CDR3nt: TGTGCCAGCTCACCACCGATTGGGACAGGGATCGGAGGAGGAAACACCATATATTTT

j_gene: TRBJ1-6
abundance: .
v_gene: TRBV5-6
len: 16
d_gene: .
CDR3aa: CASTTFGSSYNSPLHF
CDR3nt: TGTGCCAGCACAACGTTCGGGAGCTCCTATAATTCACCCCTCCACTTT

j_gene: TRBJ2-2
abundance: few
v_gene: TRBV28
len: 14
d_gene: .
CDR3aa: CASGLTRGTGELFF
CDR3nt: TGTGCCAGCGGCCTTACTAGGGGGACCGGGGAGCTGTTTTTT

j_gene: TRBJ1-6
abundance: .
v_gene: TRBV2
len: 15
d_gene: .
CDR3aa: CASSADRRVDSPLHF
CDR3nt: TGTGCCAGCAGCGCTGACAGACGGGTCGATTCACCCCTCCACTTT

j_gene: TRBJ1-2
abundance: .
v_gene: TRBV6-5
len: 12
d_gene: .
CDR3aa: CASTRDSSGYTF
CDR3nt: TGTGCCAGCACTCGAGACAGTTCTGGCTACACCTTC

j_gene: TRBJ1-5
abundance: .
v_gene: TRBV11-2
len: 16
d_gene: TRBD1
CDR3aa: CASSTRDRGRNQPQHF
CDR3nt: TGTGCCAGCAGCACCCGGGACAGGGGGCGGAATCAGCCCCAGCATTTT

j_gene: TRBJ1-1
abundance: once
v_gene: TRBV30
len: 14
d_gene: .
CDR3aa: CAWTTPGKVTEAFF
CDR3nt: TGTGCCTGGACTACGCCGGGGAAAGTGACTGAAGCTTTCTTT

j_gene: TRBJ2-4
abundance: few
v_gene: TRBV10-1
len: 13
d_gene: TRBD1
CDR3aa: CASSEELRDRFYF
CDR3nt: TGCGCCAGCAGTGAGGAACTCCGGGACAGGTTCTACTTC

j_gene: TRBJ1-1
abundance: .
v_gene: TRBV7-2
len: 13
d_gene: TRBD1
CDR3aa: CASRRDRNTEAFF
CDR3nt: TGTGCCAGCCGTAGGGACAGAAACACTGAAGCTTTCTTT

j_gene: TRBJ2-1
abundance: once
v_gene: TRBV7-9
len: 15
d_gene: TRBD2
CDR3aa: CASSGLAGGGDEQLF
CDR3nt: TGTGCCAGCAGCGGACTAGCGGGAGGAGGGGATGAGCAGCTCTTC

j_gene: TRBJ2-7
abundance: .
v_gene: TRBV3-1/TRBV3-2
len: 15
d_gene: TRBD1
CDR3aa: CASSYRQGTDYEQYF
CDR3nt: TGTGCCAGCAGCTATCGACAGGGGACAGACTACGAGCAGTACTTC

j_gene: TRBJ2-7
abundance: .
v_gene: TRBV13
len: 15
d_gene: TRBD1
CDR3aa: CASSLRSGTGVEQYF
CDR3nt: TGTGCCAGCAGCTTGAGAAGTGGGACAGGGGTCGAGCAGTACTTC

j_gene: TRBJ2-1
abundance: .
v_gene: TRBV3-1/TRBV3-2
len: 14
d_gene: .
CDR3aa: CASSQASSYNEQFF
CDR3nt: TGTGCCAGCAGCCAAGCCAGCTCCTACAATGAGCAGTTCTTC

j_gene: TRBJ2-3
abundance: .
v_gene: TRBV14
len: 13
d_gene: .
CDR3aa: CASSQSGTDTQYF
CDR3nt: TGTGCCAGCAGCCAGTCAGGCACAGATACGCAGTATTTT

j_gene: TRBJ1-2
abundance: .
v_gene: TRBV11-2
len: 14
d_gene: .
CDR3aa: CASSLVQEEYGYTF
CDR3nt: TGTGCCAGCAGCTTAGTCCAGGAAGAATATGGCTACACCTTC

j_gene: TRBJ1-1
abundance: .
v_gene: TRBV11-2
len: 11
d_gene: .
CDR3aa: CASSLWWGAFF
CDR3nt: TGTGCCAGCAGCTTATGGTGGGGCGCTTTCTTT

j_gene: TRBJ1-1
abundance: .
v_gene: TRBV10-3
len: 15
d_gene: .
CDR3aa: CAISESRGRRTEAFF
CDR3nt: TGTGCCATCAGTGAGTCGCGGGGGCGACGGACTGAAGCTTTCTTT

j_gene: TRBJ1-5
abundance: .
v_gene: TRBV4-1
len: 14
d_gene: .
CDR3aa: CASSQHGLNQPQHF
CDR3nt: TGCGCCAGCAGTCAACACGGTCTAAATCAGCCCCAGCATTTT